Presented here are 4 T cell receptor beta chains from one specimen sequenced in a study of PD-L1 blockade in urothelial cancer. Data came from immunoSEQ multiplex PCR; TCRdb stores just in-frame clones and leaves some out. The sample lists tens of thousands of clones, nearly 90% occurring once. Material: PBMCs, obtained around atezolizumab (anti-PD-L1) treatment. The source of these receptors is a man in his 60s with urothelial cancer.

The rearrangement links TRBV6-5 to TRBJ1-2; D may be TRBD1 (5 bases). The germline V gene encodes CDR1 MNHEY and CDR2 SVGAGI. The CDR3 has 12 residues. Trimming took 8 bases from V and 6 from J, leaving 13 bases between them. The CDR3 loop reads CASFRREDGYTF. In nucleotides, the CDR3 is TGTGCCAGCTTTCGCAGGGAAGATGGCTACACCTTC.

This clone has just one count. The rearrangement joins TRBV7-2 to TRBJ1-1; no clear D gene. The germline gives CDR1 SGHTA, CDR2 FQGNSA. The CDR3 runs 13 residues. Trimming stripped 3 bases from V and 5 bases from J, with 10 bases between. CDR3 sequence (DNA): TGTGCCAGCAGCTTCGACGGGAGAACTGAAGCTTTCTTT. Its protein is CASSFDGRTEAFF.

DNA of the CDR3: TGTGCCAGCAGGAGGGGCGGGGTAGGCGAGCAGTACTTC. It translates to CASRRGGVGEQYF. The V call is TRBV27, the J call TRBJ2-7; perhaps TRBD2 as D (6 bases). Germline V CDR1 and CDR2: MNHEY, SMNVEV (reference sequence). The CDR3 covers 13 residues. Trimming cost V 6 bases and J 6 bases, with 15 bases left between them.

V is TRBV29-1 and J is TRBJ2-3, with unresolved D. The V gene lost 0 bases and the J gene lost 6 bases, with 10 bases spanning the gap. CDR3 length equals 13 residues. CDR1 and CDR2 (germline): SQVTM, ANQGSEA. The CDR3 sequence is CSVEELSTDTQYF. CDR3 sequence (DNA): TGCAGCGTTGAAGAACTATCCACTGATACGCAGTATTTT.